These T cell receptor beta chains were read from a single sample in a study of CD4 T cells in relation to SARS-CoV-2 and coronaviruses. TCRdb's table, derived via immunoSEQ multiplex PCR, lists solely in-frame clones and lacks some. The table shows 35,000 to 40,000 clones, with 82% occurring only once. Antigens for these TCRs are unknown. Sequencing was done on a sample of naive CD4+ T cells from PBMCs, cultured in vitro. The source of these receptors is an adult with COVID-19. Both conserved end residues are part of each CDR3. The D gene is left open where the match is weak. Size tells how often a clone was seen (once, few, many) or the class of an expanded clone, and some rows leave it out.

CDR3: CASSQPGAAETQYF; DNA: TGTGCCAGCAGCCAACCAGGGGCCGCAGAGACCCAGTACTTC; J: TRBJ2-5; V: TRBV14; size: .; D: .
CDR3: CASSLNRVKGYTF; DNA: TGTGCCAGCAGTTTAAACAGGGTGAAAGGCTACACCTTC; J: TRBJ1-2; V: TRBV28; size: .; D: .
CDR3: CASSWGTSGRGETQYF; DNA: TGCGCCAGCAGCTGGGGGACTAGCGGGAGAGGAGAGACCCAGTACTTC; J: TRBJ2-5; V: TRBV5-1; size: few; D: TRBD2
CDR3: CASSIQALNTEAFF; DNA: TGTGCCAGCAGCATACAGGCCTTGAACACTGAAGCTTTCTTT; J: TRBJ1-1; V: TRBV28; size: .; D: .
CDR3: CASTSGTVGGETQYF; DNA: TGTGCCAGCACCTCCGGGACCGTGGGGGGGGAGACCCAGTACTTC; J: TRBJ2-5; V: TRBV7-9; size: .; D: TRBD2
CDR3: CAGGGLTDTQYF; DNA: TGTGCCGGAGGGGGTCTCACAGATACGCAGTATTTT; J: TRBJ2-3; V: TRBV7-9; size: .; D: .
CDR3: CASSVDGRETQYF; DNA: TGTGCCAGCAGCGTAGATGGGCGGGAGACCCAGTACTTC; J: TRBJ2-5; V: TRBV9; size: .; D: .
CDR3: CASRRPGLAGVAQETQYF; DNA: TGTGCCAGCAGGAGGCCGGGACTAGCGGGAGTTGCCCAAGAGACCCAGTACTTC; J: TRBJ2-5; V: TRBV2; size: .; D: TRBD2
CDR3: CASRSRDRNTEAFF; DNA: TGTGCCAGCAGATCCCGGGACAGGAACACTGAAGCTTTCTTT; J: TRBJ1-1; V: TRBV3-1/TRBV3-2; size: .; D: TRBD1
CDR3: CASSLEAGISGANVLTF; DNA: TGTGCCAGCTCCTTAGAGGCGGGAATCTCTGGGGCCAACGTCCTGACTTTC; J: TRBJ2-6; V: TRBV18; size: .; D: .